This T cell receptor beta chain is from a study of lymphopenia after photon versus proton radiotherapy. Findings and caveats of the study: After the lymphocyte nadir, photon-treated repertoires showed oligoclonal expansion, especially of CD8+ Temra cells. Photon-treated patients lost naive T cells and TCR diversity; proton-treated stayed stable.

This CDR3 contains 17 residues. Germline CDR1 reads SGDLS; CDR2 reads YYNGEE. Deletions cut 0 bases from V and 0 bases from J, with 13 bases between. The method was immunoSEQ multiplex PCR; TCRdb's version includes in-frame clones alone and lacks a portion of them. The table records 65,000 to 90,000 clones, 85% to 95% of them present only once. Comments on this clone: Its antigen remains unknown. This CDR3 is also generated by other DNA sequences in the sample.

Sequences were derived from peripheral blood, sampled from a patient treated with photon-based radiotherapy. This rearrangement joins TRBV9 to TRBJ2-1; D possibly corresponds to TRBD2 (6 bases). The receptor was derived from a woman aged 40 to 49 with cholangiocarcinoma. CDR3 DNA: TGTGCCAGCAGCGTAGGAGGCGGGGCTAGCTCCTACAATGAGCAGTTCTTC. The encoded protein is CASSVGGGASSYNEQFF.